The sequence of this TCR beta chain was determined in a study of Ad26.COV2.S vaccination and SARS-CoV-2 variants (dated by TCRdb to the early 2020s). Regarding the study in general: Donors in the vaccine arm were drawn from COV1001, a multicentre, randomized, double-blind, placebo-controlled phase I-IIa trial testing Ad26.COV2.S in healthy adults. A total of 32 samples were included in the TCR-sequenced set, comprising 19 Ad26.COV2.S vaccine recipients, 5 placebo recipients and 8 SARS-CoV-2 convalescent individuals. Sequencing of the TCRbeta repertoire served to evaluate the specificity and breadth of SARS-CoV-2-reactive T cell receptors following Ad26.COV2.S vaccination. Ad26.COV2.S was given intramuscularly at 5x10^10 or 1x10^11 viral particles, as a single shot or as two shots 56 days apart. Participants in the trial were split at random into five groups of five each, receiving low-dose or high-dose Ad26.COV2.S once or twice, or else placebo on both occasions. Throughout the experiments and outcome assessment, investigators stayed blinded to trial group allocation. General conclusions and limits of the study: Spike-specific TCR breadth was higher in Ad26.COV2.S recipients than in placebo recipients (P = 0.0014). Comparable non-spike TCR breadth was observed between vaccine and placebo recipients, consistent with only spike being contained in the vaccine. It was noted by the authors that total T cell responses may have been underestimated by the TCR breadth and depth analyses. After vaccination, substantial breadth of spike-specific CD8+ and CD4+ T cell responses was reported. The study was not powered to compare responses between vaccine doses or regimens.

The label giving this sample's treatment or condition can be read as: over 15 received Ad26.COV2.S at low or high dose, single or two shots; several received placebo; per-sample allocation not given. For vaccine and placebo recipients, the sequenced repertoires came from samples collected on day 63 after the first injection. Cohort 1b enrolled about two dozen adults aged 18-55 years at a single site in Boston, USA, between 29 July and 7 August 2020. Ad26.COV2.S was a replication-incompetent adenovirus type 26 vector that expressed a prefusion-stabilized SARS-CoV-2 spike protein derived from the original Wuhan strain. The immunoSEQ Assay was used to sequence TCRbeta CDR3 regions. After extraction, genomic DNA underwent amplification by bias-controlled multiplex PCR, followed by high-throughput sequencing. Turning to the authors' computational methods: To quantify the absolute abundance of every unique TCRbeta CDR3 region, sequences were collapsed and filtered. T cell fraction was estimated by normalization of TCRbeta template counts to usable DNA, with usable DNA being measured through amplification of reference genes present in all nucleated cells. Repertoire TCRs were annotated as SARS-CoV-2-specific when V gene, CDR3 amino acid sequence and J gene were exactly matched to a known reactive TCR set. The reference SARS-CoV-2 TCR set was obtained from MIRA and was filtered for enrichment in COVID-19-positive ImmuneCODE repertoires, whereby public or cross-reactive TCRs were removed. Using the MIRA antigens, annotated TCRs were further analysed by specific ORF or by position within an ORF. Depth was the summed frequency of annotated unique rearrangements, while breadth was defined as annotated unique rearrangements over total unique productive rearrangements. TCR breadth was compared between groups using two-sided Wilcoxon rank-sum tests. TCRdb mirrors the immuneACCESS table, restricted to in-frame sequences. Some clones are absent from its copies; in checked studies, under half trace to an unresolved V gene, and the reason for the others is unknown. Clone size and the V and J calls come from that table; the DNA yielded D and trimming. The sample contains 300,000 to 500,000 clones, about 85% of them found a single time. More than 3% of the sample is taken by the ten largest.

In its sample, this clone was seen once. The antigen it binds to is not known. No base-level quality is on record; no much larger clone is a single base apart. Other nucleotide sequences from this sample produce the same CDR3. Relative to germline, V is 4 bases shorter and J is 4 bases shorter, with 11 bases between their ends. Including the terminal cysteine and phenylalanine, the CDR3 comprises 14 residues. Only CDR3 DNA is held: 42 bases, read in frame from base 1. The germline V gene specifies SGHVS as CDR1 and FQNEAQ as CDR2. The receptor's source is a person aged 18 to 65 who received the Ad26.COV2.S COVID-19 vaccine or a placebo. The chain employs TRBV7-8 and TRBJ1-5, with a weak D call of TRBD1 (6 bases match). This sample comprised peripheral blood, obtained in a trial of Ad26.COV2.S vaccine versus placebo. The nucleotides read TGTGCCAGCAGCTCGACAGGTTCTAATCAGCCCCAGCATTTT. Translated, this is CASSSTGSNQPQHF. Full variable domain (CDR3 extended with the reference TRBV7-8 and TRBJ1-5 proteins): GAGVSQSPRYKVAKRGQDVALRCDPISGHVSLFWYQQALGQGPEFLTYFQNEAQLDKSGLPSDRFFAERPEGSVSTLKIQRTQQEDSAVYLCASSSTGSNQPQHFGDGTRLSIL.